The 24 T cell receptor beta chains reported below all come from one sample, sequenced in a study of breast tumors, draining lymph nodes, adjacent tissues. TCRdb fed the multiplex PCR reads into MiXCR, producing one record per CDR3 protein. The repertoire consists of some 130,000 distinct CDR3 sequences, with around 20% occurring once and the leading ten covering roughly 3.5%. The lymph nodes were axillary draining lymph nodes from breast cancer patients. The sample consisted of axillary lymph node tissue. Every receptor here comes from a female donor with breast cancer. Some clones in this sample may be carry-over from other donors' samples.

This clonotype was recorded many times. The J gene is TRBJ1-2, the V gene TRBV2; 12 nucleotides align to TRBD1. V gave up 6 bases and J gave up 5 bases; unmatched junction bases: 10. The CDR3 has 16 residues. The germline gives CDR1 SNHLY, CDR2 FYNNEI. The CDR3 spells CASRVPPGQGAYGYTF. CDR3 coding DNA: TGTGCCAGCAGGGTACCACCGGGACAGGGGGCTTATGGCTACACCTTC.

In regard to this clonotype: This sequence may be a read error, since a much larger clone differs from it by one base. The chain combines TRBV30 with TRBJ2-1; D gene unclear. Germline V gives CDR1 GTSNPN, CDR2 SVGIG (reference sequence). CDR3 length: 12 amino acids. CDR3 loop: CAWSEANNKQFF. CDR3 DNA: TGTGCCTGGAGTGAGGCCAACAATAAGCAGTTCTTC.

This clonotype was counted at least ten times. The gene calls are TRBV24-1 and TRBJ2-1; 9 bases line up with TRBD1. Looked up from germline, CDR1 is KGHDR and CDR2 is SFDVKD. CDR3 length equals 15 residues. J lost 7 bases, V lost 5 bases, and 8 bases had no gene match. CDR3 residues: CATSAPGQGRNEQFF. As DNA, the CDR3 is TGTGCCACCAGTGCTCCGGGACAGGGTAGAAATGAGCAGTTCTTC.

A word on this clonotype: A much larger clone is a single base away; this may be a read error. This is likely a read error, given that the CDR3 carries no conserved phenylalanine or tryptophan at its end. This rearrangement joins TRBV28 to TRBJ2-7; possibly TRBD1 for D (6 bases). The germline V and J ends were trimmed by 7 bases and 0 bases, with 10 bases remaining between them. The CDR3 loop spans 13 amino acids. Germline loops: CDR1 MDHEN, CDR2 SYDVKM. The CDR3 sequence: CASTDRSSYEQYS. The CDR3, as DNA: TGTGCCAGCACCGACAGGTCCTCCTACGAGCAGTACTCC.

This clonotype was observed at least ten times. The genes are TRBV9 and TRBJ2-6, with D unclear. The CDR3 has 15 amino acids. With 0 bases removed from V and 1 base from J, the gap between germline ends came to 5 bases. Germline CDR1 and CDR2: SGDLS and YYNGEE. DNA for the CDR3: TGTGCCAGCAGCGTAGGGGGTTCTGGGGCCAACGTCCTGACTTTC. Translation gives CASSVGGSGANVLTF.

This clonotype was seen at least ten times. The genes are TRBV7-9 and TRBJ2-7; D unclear. Germline assignment: CDR1 SEHNR and CDR2 FQNEAQ (reference sequence). Trimming cost V 5 bases and J 5 bases, with 19 bases left between them. The CDR3 contains 15 residues. The CDR3 DNA sequence: TGTGCCAGCAGCCCCGAATGGGCCCATGGAGACGAGCAGTACTTC. It yields the protein CASSPEWAHGDEQYF.

This clonotype appeared many times. V gene TRBV7-3 combines with J gene TRBJ2-3, with D hard to call. CDR1 is SGHTA and CDR2 is FQGTGA in the germline V gene. V dropped 8 bases and J dropped 0 bases, with 9 bases sitting between them. The CDR3 runs to 13 residues. The CDR3 DNA reads TGTGCCAGCTCTACCGGGAGCACAGATACGCAGTATTTT. Its translation: CASSTGSTDTQYF.

The table lists this clonotype with many counts. This chain connects TRBV18 to TRBJ2-7; 7 bases are a match to TRBD2. CDR1 KGHSH and CDR2 LQKENI come from the germline V gene. The CDR3 contains 15 residues. Trimming took 0 bases from V and 3 from J; bases not matched to a gene: 5. CDR3 residues: CASSPPGLLLYEQYF. For the CDR3, the DNA is TGTGCCAGCTCACCACCGGGACTACTCCTCTACGAGCAGTACTTC.

The table lists this clonotype with many counts. CDR3: CSARPPGRNTGELFF. CDR3 nucleotide sequence: TGCAGTGCCCGGCCCCCCGGTAGGAACACCGGGGAGCTGTTTTTT. The chain joins TRBV20-1 to TRBJ2-2; unclear D gene. The V and J ends lost 6 bases and 1 base respectively, with 15 bases between them. CDR1 DFQATT and CDR2 SNEGSKA come from the germline V gene (reference sequence). The CDR3 is 15 amino acids.

The rearrangement joins TRBV12-3 or TRBV12-4 to TRBJ2-5; weak D call: TRBD2 (7 bases). The CDR3 length is 14 residues. V was pared by 6 bases and J by 3 bases, with 14 bases between. CDR3: CASREGGGKETQYF. The CDR3 nucleotides are TGTGCCAGCAGAGAGGGGGGGGGGAAAGAGACCCAGTACTTC.

This clonotype has a count of ten or more. The gene calls are TRBV10-3 and TRBJ2-5, with D maybe TRBD1 (6 bases). The V gene lost 0 bases and the J gene lost 5 bases, with 19 bases spanning the gap. The CDR3 consists of 17 residues. The germline gives CDR1 ENHRY, CDR2 SYGVKD. CDR3 protein: CAISESSGQSSRETQYF. The CDR3 DNA reads TGTGCCATCAGTGAGTCCTCCGGACAGTCCTCTAGGGAGACCCAGTACTTC.

This chain joins TRBV11-1 and TRBJ2-3; tentative D call: TRBD1 (5 bases). The V gene's germline CDR1 is SGHAT and CDR2 FQDESV (reference sequence). Trimming removed 3 bases at V and 2 bases at J, with 9 bases between. There are 14 residues in the CDR3. CDR3 amino acids: CASSFQGPTDTQYF. The CDR3, as DNA: TGTGCCAGCAGCTTTCAGGGTCCCACAGATACGCAGTATTTT.

This clonotype occurred many times. V gene TRBV7-2 combines with J gene TRBJ2-1; TRBD1 might be the D (5 bases). This CDR3 has 12 residues. Per germline, CDR1 SGHTA and CDR2 FQGNSA. Trimming shortened V by 2 bases and J by 7 bases, and 6 bases separated the two germline ends. The chain's CDR3 is CASSLRGNEQFF. The CDR3 DNA reads as TGTGCCAGCAGCTTAAGGGGAAATGAGCAGTTCTTC.

Concerning this clonotype itself: Possible read error: a much larger clone is one base away. The gene calls are TRBV29-1 and TRBJ2-2; the D gene is possibly TRBD2 (5 bases). Looked up from germline, CDR1 is SQVTM and CDR2 is ANQGSEA. The CDR3 spans 13 residues. This CDR3 reads CSVVTVYTGELVF. CDR3 DNA: TGCAGCGTTGTGACTGTTTACACCGGGGAGCTGGTTTTT.

Points on this clonotype: A single base separates this from a much larger clone, so it may be a read error. The V and J genes are TRBV6-5 and TRBJ2-7; 10 bases line up with TRBD2. Trimming took 5 bases from V and 4 from J; bases not matched to a gene: 8. Germline V lookup: CDR1 MNHEY, CDR2 SVGAGI. The CDR3 length is 15 residues. CDR3 in amino acids: CASSPTSGCVYEQYF. CDR3 sequence (DNA): TGTGCCAGCAGTCCGACTAGCGGGTGTGTATACGAGCAGTACTTC.

This clonotype came up many times. J is TRBJ2-1 and V is TRBV7-2; no reliable D call. The CDR3 is made up of 11 amino acids. V shed 1 base and J shed 10 bases, with 5 bases lying between them. From germline, CDR1 is SGHTA and CDR2 FQGNSA. The CDR3 nucleotides read TGTGCCAGCAGCTTAGGGTGGGAGCAGTTCTTC. Translated: CASSLGWEQFF.

This clonotype showed up many times. V is TRBV4-1 and J is TRBJ2-7, with D hard to call. Germline V gene data show CDR1 as MGHRA and CDR2 as YSYEKL. V lost 0 bases and J 2 bases, leaving 17 bases between the germline ends. The CDR3 has 17 residues. DNA for the CDR3: TGCGCCAGCAGCCAAGACCTAGAGGTGGCAGGAGCCTACGAGCAGTACTTC. Its translation: CASSQDLEVAGAYEQYF.

There are many counts of this clonotype. CDR3 DNA sequence: TGTGCCAGCAGCTTAACGGCGGATCAGCCCCAGCATTTT. Its translation: CASSLTADQPQHF. The J gene is TRBJ1-5, the V gene TRBV7-3, with unresolved D. The CDR3 extends over 13 amino acids. CDR1 and CDR2 (germline): SGHTA, FQGTGA. Trimming cost V 0 bases and J 5 bases, with 5 bases left between them.

This clonotype was observed at least ten times. The V call is TRBV29-1, the J call TRBJ1-6, with a possible D match to TRBD1 (6 bases). The CDR3 extends over 18 amino acids. Trimming stripped 8 bases from V and 1 base from J, with 24 bases between. Per the germline V gene, CDR1 is SQVTM and CDR2 is ANQGSEA. CDR3 region: CSTSPPLGARSYNSPLHF. CDR3 in DNA: TGCAGCACTTCCCCCCCTCTGGGGGCGCGTTCCTATAATTCACCCCTCCACTTT.

Comments on this clonotype: This may come from a read error, since a much larger clone is one base off. This rearrangement joins TRBV30 to TRBJ1-5, with unresolved D. Germline CDR1 is GTSNPN and CDR2 is SVGIG (reference sequence). The CDR3 sequence is 13 residues long. The V gene lost 5 bases and the J gene lost 6 bases, with 14 bases spanning the gap. CDR3 sequence (DNA): TGTGCCTGGGGTAGGTCGGGGAGTCAGCCCCAGCATTTT. This encodes CAWGRSGSQPQHF.

This clonotype has ten or more counts. The chain combines TRBV6-5 with TRBJ1-2; D perhaps matches TRBD1 (6 bases). The CDR3 covers 14 residues. Germline V gene lookup returns CDR1 MNHEY and CDR2 SVGAGI. Trimming cost V 4 bases and J 3 bases, with 12 bases left between them. The CDR3 spells CASSFGQSYYGYTF. The DNA for the CDR3 is TGTGCCAGCAGTTTCGGACAGAGCTACTATGGCTACACCTTC.

In regard to this clonotype: A read error may be the cause here, since a much bigger clone is one base away. The V gene is TRBV5-4, the J gene TRBJ2-1; 10 bases line up with TRBD2. Germline values: CDR1 SGHNT, CDR2 YYREEE (reference sequence). This CDR3 is 16 amino acids long. The CDR3 protein is CASILEREGSYDEQFF. CDR3 nucleotides: TGTGCCAGCATACTCGAGCGGGAGGGCTCCTACGATGAGCAGTTCTTC.

In this sample, this clonotype turned up many times. The V gene is TRBV11-2, the J gene TRBJ2-7; TRBD1 matches at 11 bases. The germline V gene encodes CDR1 SGHAT and CDR2 FQNNGV. The CDR3 length is 14 residues. V lost 1 base and J lost 7; bases outside the gene matches: 3. DNA for the CDR3: TGTGCCAGCAGCTTAGTGGGACAGGGGGAGGAGCAGTACTTC. It translates to CASSLVGQGEEQYF.

In its sample, this clonotype was seen many times. The chain has TRBV6-6 and TRBJ2-7, with 13 bases fitting TRBD2. Germline CDR1 MNHNY, CDR2 SVGAGI (reference sequence). The CDR3 has 16 amino acids. With V trimmed by 7 bases and J by 3 bases, 9 bases remained unmatched. The CDR3 loop is CASTPGTSGAHYEQYF. DNA for the CDR3: TGTGCCAGCACCCCTGGGACTAGCGGGGCCCACTACGAGCAGTACTTC.